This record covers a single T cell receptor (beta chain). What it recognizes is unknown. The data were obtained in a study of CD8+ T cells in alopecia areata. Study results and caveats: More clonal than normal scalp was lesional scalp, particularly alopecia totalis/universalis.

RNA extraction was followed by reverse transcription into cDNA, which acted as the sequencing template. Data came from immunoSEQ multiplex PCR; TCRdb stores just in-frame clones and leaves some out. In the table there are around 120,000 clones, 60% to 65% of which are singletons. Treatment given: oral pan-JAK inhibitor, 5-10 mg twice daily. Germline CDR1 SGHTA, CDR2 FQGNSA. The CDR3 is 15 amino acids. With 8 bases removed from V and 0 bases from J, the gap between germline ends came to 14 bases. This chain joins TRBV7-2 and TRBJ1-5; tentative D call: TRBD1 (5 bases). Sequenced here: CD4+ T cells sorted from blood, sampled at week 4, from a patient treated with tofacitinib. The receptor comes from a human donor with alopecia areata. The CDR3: CASGGTPYSNQPQHF. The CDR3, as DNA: TGTGCCAGCGGGGGGACCCCTTATAGCAATCAGCCCCAGCATTTT.